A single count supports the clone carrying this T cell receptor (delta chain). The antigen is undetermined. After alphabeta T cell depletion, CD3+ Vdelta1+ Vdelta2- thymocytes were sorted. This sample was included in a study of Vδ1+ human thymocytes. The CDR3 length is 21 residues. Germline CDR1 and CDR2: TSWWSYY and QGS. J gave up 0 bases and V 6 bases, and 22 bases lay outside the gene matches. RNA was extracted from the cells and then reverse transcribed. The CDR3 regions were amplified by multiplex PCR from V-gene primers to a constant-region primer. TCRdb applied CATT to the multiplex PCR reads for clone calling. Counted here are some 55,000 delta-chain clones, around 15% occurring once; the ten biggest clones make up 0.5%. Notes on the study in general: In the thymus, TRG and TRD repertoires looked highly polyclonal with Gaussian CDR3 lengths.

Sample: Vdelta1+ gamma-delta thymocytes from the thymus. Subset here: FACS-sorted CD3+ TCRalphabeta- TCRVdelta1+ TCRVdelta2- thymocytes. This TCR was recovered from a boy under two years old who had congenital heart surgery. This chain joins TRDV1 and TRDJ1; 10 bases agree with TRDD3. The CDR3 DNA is TGTGCTCTTGGCGCTACTTCCTACATTTTACTGGGGGATTTACACACCGATAAACTCATCTTT. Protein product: CALGATSYILLGDLHTDKLIF.